The subject of this entry is one T cell receptor beta chain. What it binds is not known. This record belongs to a study of identical twins. Study-wide results and limits: Memory repertoires lacked the insertion deficit that abundant cord blood beta clonotypes showed. Cross-sectional statistics underpinned the conclusions; the same donors were not followed. Out-of-frame TCR alpha sharing observed in monozygotic twins exceeded model estimates.

Trimming removed 3 bases from V and 1 base from J, with 16 bases in between. Germline CDR1 and CDR2: DFQATT and SNEGSKA (reference sequence). The CDR3 is made up of 16 amino acids. Each CDR3 protein gets one entry after TCRdb re-called the 5' RACE reads with MiXCR. This table holds more than 200,000 distinct CDR3 sequences, over 11% found once. The TCR was taken from a young woman in good health. The gene calls are TRBV20-1 and TRBJ2-1, with a possible D match to TRBD2 (6 bases). Source material: memory (CD45RO+) T cells sorted from blood. The CDR3 loop reads CSASSSGSKSYNEQFF. In DNA form, the CDR3 reads TGCAGTGCTAGTTCTTCCGGGAGTAAGTCCTACAATGAGCAGTTCTTC.